A single T cell receptor (beta chain) is shown here with its context. Assay used: immunoSEQ multiplex PCR; TCRdb lists only in-frame clones, some missing. The profile covers just over 300,000 clones, with around nine tenths appearing a single time and 1.5% to 2% taken by the ten largest. This record comes from a study of blood T cell repertoires in COVID-19. Trimming shortened V by 1 base and J by 4 bases, and 19 bases separated the two germline ends. Germline values: CDR1 SGHAT, CDR2 FQNNGV. The CDR3 covers 17 residues. This TCR was sampled from a woman under 40 with COVID-19, enrolled during active disease. The sample consisted of peripheral blood. The chain carries TRBV11-2 and TRBJ2-5; D is uncertain. The CDR3 loop reads CASSLGVAIGSGETQYF. DNA of the CDR3: TGTGCCAGCAGCTTAGGGGTGGCGATCGGGTCTGGAGAGACCCAGTACTTC.